The 25 T cell receptor beta chains given below trace back to one sample, sequenced in a study of control samples from healthy donors and cancer patients. The repertoire was sequenced with immunoSEQ multiplex PCR; TCRdb's copy has only in-frame clones and lacks some. Among tens of thousands of clones, approximately 82% were seen once, and the ten largest hold over 7.5%. Sequencing used blood. The origin of the receptors is a woman aged 55 to 70 in good health.

This rearrangement joins TRBV6-2 or TRBV6-3 to TRBJ1-2; TRBD1 agrees at 10 bases. V was pared by 4 bases and J by 4 bases, with 9 bases of the junction left unmatched. Germline CDR1 is MNHEY and CDR2 is SVGEGT. The CDR3 has 16 residues. The CDR3 region has the DNA TGTGCCAGCAGTTCGACAGGGGGCGATCCTATCTATGGCTACACCTTC. Its protein is CASSSTGGDPIYGYTF.

This chain uses TRBV29-1 with TRBJ2-7, with D unresolved. This CDR3 contains 13 residues. Germline lookup yields CDR1 SQVTM and CDR2 ANQGSEA. V was pared by 0 bases and J by 3 bases, with 9 bases between. The CDR3 DNA follows: TGCAGCGTTGAAGAACAGTACGGCTACGAGCAGTACTTC. As protein: CSVEEQYGYEQYF.

V and J are TRBV4-3 and TRBJ1-4; a weak D match, TRBD1 (6 bases). V lost 4 bases and J 13 bases, leaving 16 bases between the germline ends. Germline V gene lookup returns CDR1 LGHNA and CDR2 YSLEER. The CDR3 extends over 13 amino acids. In DNA form, the CDR3 reads TGCGCCAGCAGCCGAGACAGGACTGGGGGACTGTTTTTT. This sequence encodes CASSRDRTGGLFF.

With respect to this clone: The same CDR3 can be traced to other DNA sequences in this sample. The genes are TRBV15 and TRBJ1-2; possibly TRBD1 for D (6 bases). Germline CDR1 reads LNHNV; CDR2 reads YYDKDF (reference sequence). Trimming left V 3 bases short and J 7 bases short, with 12 bases between. This CDR3 is built from 13 residues. CDR3 in DNA: TGTGCCACCAGCAGCCGAACAGGGAGTGGCTACACCTTC. Translated: CATSSRTGSGYTF.

In its sample, this clone was seen once. Additional DNA sequences in this sample encode the identical CDR3. The CDR3 DNA follows: TGTGCCAGCAGCCAACAGGGGTCTACTGAAGCTTTCTTT. Translating it yields CASSQQGSTEAFF. This chain connects TRBV3-1 (or the pseudogene TRBV3-2) to TRBJ1-1; possible D gene TRBD1, 6 bases. The V gene's germline CDR1 is LGHDT and CDR2 YNNKEL (reference sequence). The CDR3 sequence is 13 residues long. Trimming left V 2 bases short and J 5 bases short, with 9 bases between.

The chain carries TRBV10-1 and TRBJ2-1, with TRBD2 matching 10 bases. The V and J ends lost 6 bases and 9 bases, in that order; junction bases with no gene match: 5. The length of the CDR3 is 13 residues. The germline V gene encodes CDR1 WNHNN and CDR2 SYGVQD (reference sequence). The CDR3 nucleotides are TGCGCCAGCAGAGCGGGAGGGGGGGGTGAGCAGTTCTTC. Its protein product is CASRAGGGGEQFF.

The V and J genes are TRBV21-1 and TRBJ1-5. TRBV21-1 represents a pseudogene. CDR3 size: 15 residues. The CDR3 region has the DNA TGTGCCAGCAGCAAAGATAGGGATAGGAATCAGCCCCAGCATTTT. This codes for CASSKDRDRNQPQHF.

The chain couples TRBV6-5 to TRBJ2-7; 7 bases fit TRBD1. The germline CDR1 and CDR2 sequences are MNHEY and SVGAGI. This CDR3 is built from 14 residues. The V segment lost 6 bases and the J segment 5 bases; nucleotides outside the gene matches: 10. CDR3 sequence (DNA): TGTGCCAGCAGGCCAGGGGGTATGAGAAACGAGCAGTACTTC. This encodes CASRPGGMRNEQYF.

This clone was recorded a few times. The chain employs TRBV10-3 and TRBJ2-7, with D possibly being TRBD1 or TRBD2 (5 bases each). The V end was cut by 7 bases, the J end by 3 bases, with 13 bases between. This CDR3 is built from 13 residues. Germline-derived CDR1 and CDR2 are ENHRY and SYGVKD. The CDR3: CAITRDPIYEQYF. The DNA for the CDR3 is TGTGCCATCACCCGGGACCCAATCTACGAGCAGTACTTC.

The rearrangement uses TRBV2 and TRBJ2-1, with D maybe TRBD2 (5 bases). Trimming shortened V by 6 bases and J by 7 bases, and 16 bases separated the two germline ends. CDR3 length equals 14 residues. The germline CDR1 and CDR2 sequences are SNHLY and FYNNEI. This CDR3 reads CASSEEGGWNEQFF. CDR3 bases: TGTGCCAGCAGCGAGGAAGGAGGATGGAATGAGCAGTTCTTC.

This chain links TRBV5-4 with TRBJ1-2; 9 bases align to TRBD1. The trim removed 4 bases at V and 5 bases at J, leaving 9 bases unmatched. Germline values: CDR1 SGHNT, CDR2 YYREEE (reference sequence). The CDR3 covers 15 residues. For the CDR3, the DNA is TGTGCCAGCAGCGGAAAGGGACAGGGTGGATATGGCTACACCTTC. Residues: CASSGKGQGGYGYTF.

This chain connects TRBV4-3 to TRBJ1-5; weak D call: TRBD1 (5 bases). The CDR3 sequence is 15 residues long. Germline V gene data show CDR1 as LGHNA and CDR2 as YSLEER. V lost 3 bases and J 4 bases, leaving 13 bases between the germline ends. The CDR3 is CASSQDQQVNQPQHF. CDR3 in DNA: TGCGCCAGCAGCCAGGATCAACAGGTTAATCAGCCCCAGCATTTT.

This chain uses TRBV7-2 with TRBJ2-4; 7 bases are shared with TRBD2. Per the germline V gene, CDR1 is SGHTA and CDR2 is FQGNSA. The CDR3 has 17 amino acids. V lost 3 bases and J lost 0; bases outside the gene matches: 8. The CDR3 DNA sequence: TGTGCCAGCAGCTTGGAGGGGCGGGGGATAGCCAAAAACATTCAGTACTTC. This translates into CASSLEGRGIAKNIQYF.

The chain has TRBV6-5 and TRBJ2-1; D is unclear. Germline CDR1 is MNHEY and CDR2 is SVGAGI. V was shortened by 6 bases and J by 8 bases, with 8 bases between the two germline ends. This CDR3 contains 11 residues. Here the CDR3 reads CASRANHEQFF. In DNA, the CDR3 is TGTGCCAGCAGGGCAAACCATGAGCAGTTCTTC.

V and J are TRBV6-5 and TRBJ2-1, with 9 bases matching TRBD1. The V gene's germline CDR1 is MNHEY and CDR2 SVGAGI. The CDR3 is 16 amino acids. After removal of 2 bases from V and 6 bases from J, the junction contained 8 bases not matched to a gene. This CDR3 is CASSYGQGRTTNEQFF. The DNA of the CDR3 is TGTGCCAGCAGTTACGGACAGGGGCGCACAACCAATGAGCAGTTCTTC.

This rearrangement joins TRBV5-1 to TRBJ1-6; D remains unclear. Per the germline V gene, CDR1 is SGHRS and CDR2 is YFSETQ. The CDR3 runs 14 residues. V was cut by 3 bases and J by 8 bases, with 12 bases left in between. Written as DNA, the CDR3 is TGCGCCAGCAGCTATCAGCAGGCTGATTCACCCCTCCACTTT. It yields the protein CASSYQQADSPLHF.

V gene TRBV5-8 combines with J gene TRBJ2-7; D is unresolved. Trimming took 0 bases from V and 2 from J, leaving 12 bases between them. CDR3 length: 15 amino acids. In germline, CDR1 is SGHTS, CDR2 YDEGEE. In DNA form, the CDR3 reads TGTGCCAGCAGCTTGGGTACAGTGAGTCCCTACGAGCAGTACTTC. Residues: CASSLGTVSPYEQYF.

V is TRBV6-5 and J is TRBJ1-4; D not certain. Trimming removed 6 bases at V and 4 bases at J, with 6 bases between. CDR1 MNHEY and CDR2 SVGAGI come from the germline V gene. There are 12 residues in the CDR3. CDR3 sequence reads: CASRNINEKLFF. The CDR3 DNA reads as TGTGCCAGCAGAAATATTAATGAAAAACTGTTTTTT.

The chain uses TRBV12-3 or TRBV12-4 and TRBJ1-5; no definite D call. V lost 1 base to trimming and J lost 7 bases, with 8 bases between them. The CDR3 consists of 13 residues. CDR3 region: CASSLGTVQPQHF. CDR3 nucleotide sequence: TGTGCCAGCAGTTTAGGGACCGTCCAGCCCCAGCATTTT.

The chain uses TRBV5-4 and TRBJ2-2, with TRBD1 identical over 9 bases. CDR1 SGHNT and CDR2 YYREEE come from the germline V gene (reference sequence). V was pared by 0 bases and J by 1 base, with 1 base of the junction left unmatched. This CDR3 is built from 16 residues. CDR3 coding DNA: TGTGCCAGCAGCTTGGGGGACAGGGAGAACACCGGGGAGCTGTTTTTT. This translates into CASSLGDRENTGELFF.

The chain couples TRBV5-6 to TRBJ1-6, with 7 bases aligning to TRBD1. There are 14 residues in the CDR3. The J segment lost 11 bases and the V segment lost 0 bases, leaving 5 bases of the junction unmatched. Germline CDR1 SGHDT, CDR2 YYEEEE. DNA for the CDR3: TGTGCCAGCAGCTTGGGGACAGGCGCTACACCCCTCCACTTT. Its translation: CASSLGTGATPLHF.

The chain is built from TRBV2 and TRBJ1-5; D possibly corresponds to TRBD1 (6 bases). Trimming left V 6 bases short and J 9 bases short, with 9 bases between. The germline V gene encodes CDR1 SNHLY and CDR2 FYNNEI. This CDR3 is 11 amino acids long. The CDR3 region has the DNA TGTGCCAGCAGAACGACAGGGCCCCAGCATTTT. Residues: CASRTTGPQHF.

This rearrangement joins TRBV19 to TRBJ1-1; 9 nucleotides match TRBD1. In germline, CDR1 is LNHDA, CDR2 SQIVND (reference sequence). V shed 4 bases, J shed 4 bases, and the junction held 10 bases outside the gene matches. CDR3 length: 16 residues. In nucleotides, the CDR3 is TGTGCCAGTAGTACCCTACTCGGGACAGGGTCCACTGAAGCTTTCTTT. This codes for CASSTLLGTGSTEAFF.

This chain uses TRBV21-1 with TRBJ2-7. TRBV21-1 is deemed a pseudogene. The CDR3 runs to 19 residues. CDR3 protein: CASSKGGKRTATISYEQYF. CDR3 DNA sequence: TGTGCCAGCAGCAAAGGGGGGAAACGCACGGCGACGATATCCTACGAGCAGTACTTC.

V is TRBV6-2 or TRBV6-3 and J is TRBJ2-3; 10 bases align to TRBD1. J lost 4 bases, V lost 6 bases, and 4 bases had no gene match. The CDR3 is made up of 14 amino acids. From germline, CDR1 is MNHEY and CDR2 SVGEGT. CDR3 bases: TGTGCCAGCAGCCCAGGACAGGGGGCAGATACGCAGTATTTT. Translated, it gives CASSPGQGADTQYF.